Shown below are 12 T cell receptor beta chains from a single sample sequenced in a study of long-term antiretroviral therapy in people with HIV. They ran version v3.0 of the immunoSEQ assay at survey level. The protocol was immunoSEQ multiplex PCR, while the TCRdb copy is restricted to in-frame clones and leaves out a portion. The sample yields over 25,000 clones, over 75% seen once. The material sequenced was unsorted PBMCs, taken 1.5 years before starting antiretroviral therapy. The source of these receptors is a man aged 18 to 30 with HIV.

This clone is a singleton in its sample. The V gene is TRBV27, the J gene TRBJ1-2; D remains unclear. The CDR3 extends over 14 amino acids. The V gene's germline CDR1 is MNHEY and CDR2 SMNVEV (reference sequence). V lost 5 bases and J 3 bases, leaving 13 bases between the germline ends. The chain's CDR3 is CASSPPGIYYGYTF. CDR3 nucleotide sequence: TGTGCCAGCAGTCCGCCAGGAATTTACTATGGCTACACCTTC.

This chain links TRBV14 with TRBJ1-4; D is ambiguous. The V end was cut by 1 base, the J end by 0 bases, with 12 bases between. The CDR3 is 17 amino acids. Germline V gene sequence: CDR1 SGHDN, CDR2 FVKESK. The CDR3 nucleotides are TGTGCCAGCAGCCAAGTATCAGACGGTGCAACTAATGAAAAACTGTTTTTT. Translation: CASSQVSDGATNEKLFF.

CDR3 residues: CASTPGTNTGELFF. The CDR3 bases are TGCGCCAGCACCCCGGGGACCAACACCGGGGAGCTGTTTTTT. This chain links TRBV5-1 with TRBJ2-2; the D gene could be TRBD1 or TRBD2 (5 bases each). Germline loops: CDR1 SGHRS, CDR2 YFSETQ. The CDR3 sequence is 14 residues long. Trimming removed 6 bases from V and 2 bases from J, with 11 bases in between.

This chain links TRBV10-3 with TRBJ1-2; 10 bases align to TRBD1. Per the germline V gene, CDR1 is ENHRY and CDR2 is SYGVKD. The CDR3 sequence is 14 residues long. J gave up 6 bases and V 6 bases, and 7 bases lay outside the gene matches. CDR3 amino acids: CAISRQGAINGYTF. CDR3 sequence (DNA): TGTGCCATCAGCAGACAGGGGGCTATAAATGGCTACACCTTC.

The CDR3 DNA is TGTGCCTGGAGTACAAGCACCGGGAGTTACTACGAGCAGTACTTC. Its protein product is CAWSTSTGSYYEQYF. V and J are TRBV30 and TRBJ2-7, with D possibly being TRBD2 (6 bases). The CDR3 spans 15 residues. The V end lost 2 bases, the J end lost 3 bases, and 17 bases lay between the germline ends. Germline V gene sequence: CDR1 GTSNPN, CDR2 SVGIG (reference sequence).

This rearrangement joins TRBV7-3 to TRBJ2-1; no clear D gene. The CDR3 has 14 amino acids. The germline gives CDR1 SGHTA, CDR2 FQGTGA. V lost 5 bases, J lost 3 bases, and 11 bases lay in between. The CDR3 bases are TGTGCCAGCAGCCAAACATCTAGCTACAATGAGCAGTTCTTC. Translated, it gives CASSQTSSYNEQFF. The full variable domain, rest sourced from reference TRBV7-3 and TRBJ2-1, is GAGVSQTPSNKVTEKGKYVELRCDPISGHTALYWYRQSLGQGPEFLIYFQGTGAADDSGLPNDRFFAVRPEGSVSTLKIQRTERGDSAVYLCASSQTSSYNEQFFGPGTRLTVL.

The rearrangement links TRBV13 to TRBJ2-7; D gene uncertain. CDR3 length: 13 amino acids. Germline V CDR1 and CDR2: PRHDT, FYEKMQ (reference sequence). V lost 1 base, J lost 5 bases, and 9 bases lay in between. The CDR3 nucleotides read TGTGCCAGCAGCTTAGTTCGCACCCACGAGCAGTACTTC. Translated: CASSLVRTHEQYF.

This clone was counted once. The chain recombines TRBV2 with TRBJ1-1, with D uncertain. Germline CDR1 SNHLY, CDR2 FYNNEI. There are 15 residues in the CDR3. V was cut by 6 bases and J by 1 base, with 15 bases left in between. CDR3 nucleotide sequence: TGTGCCAGCAGAGCGCGACCTCAGGCGAACACTGAAGCTTTCTTT. This codes for CASRARPQANTEAFF.

A few counts support this clone. The chain uses TRBV4-1 and TRBJ1-1; D remains ambiguous. V shed 0 bases and J shed 4 bases, with 9 bases lying between them. The CDR3 length is 14 residues. CDR1 and CDR2 (germline): MGHRA, YSYEKL. CDR3 nucleotides: TGCGCCAGCAGCCAAGAAGTCACAGCCACTGAAGCTTTCTTT. Translation: CASSQEVTATEAFF.

CDR3 in amino acids: CSGGQPYEQYF. The CDR3 nucleotides are TGCAGCGGGGGGCAACCTTACGAGCAGTACTTC. This sequence joins TRBV29-1 and TRBJ2-7; D is perhaps TRBD1 (6 bases). The germline V gene has CDR1 SQVTM and CDR2 ANQGSEA. This CDR3 region has 11 residues. V was cut by 7 bases and J by 4 bases, with 11 bases left in between.

This chain uses TRBV6-5 with TRBJ2-1, with D maybe TRBD1 (6 bases). Germline lookup yields CDR1 MNHEY and CDR2 SVGAGI. This CDR3 has 12 residues. The germline V and J ends were trimmed by 4 bases and 9 bases, with 10 bases remaining between them. The CDR3, as DNA: TGTGCCAGCAGTTCACTAGGGGGTGAGCAGTTCTTC. Its translation is CASSSLGGEQFF.

The sample holds a few counts of this clone. The V call is TRBV7-9, the J call TRBJ1-2; 10 bases agree with TRBD1. The CDR3 runs to 14 residues. V shed 5 bases and J 2 bases; nucleotides not matched to a gene: 2. Germline CDR1 reads SEHNR; CDR2 reads FQNEAQ (reference sequence). The CDR3 reads CASSPGQGNYGYTF. CDR3 DNA: TGTGCCAGCAGCCCGGGACAGGGGAACTATGGCTACACCTTC.